The 26 T cell receptor beta chains reported below all come from one sample, sequenced in a study of blood T cell repertoires in COVID-19. Here immunoSEQ multiplex PCR was the method, and the copy in TCRdb shows in-frame clones only, minus some. The sample has about 170,000 clones, 86% seen once; the top ten hold approximately 3.5%. The sample taken for sequencing was peripheral blood. The receptors were sampled from a man aged 70 or older with acute or convalescent COVID-19.

V is TRBV29-1 and J is TRBJ2-1; TRBD1 matches at 9 bases. This CDR3 region has 17 residues. CDR1 and CDR2 (germline): SQVTM, ANQGSEA. J gave up 5 bases and V 2 bases, and 13 bases lay outside the gene matches. CDR3 in DNA: TGCAGCGTTGAAACGAGTTACGGGGACAGGGACGACAATGAGCAGTTCTTC. This sequence encodes CSVETSYGDRDDNEQFF.

V gene TRBV3-1 (or the pseudogene TRBV3-2) combines with J gene TRBJ2-2, with TRBD2 matching 7 bases. Germline V gene sequence: CDR1 LGHDT, CDR2 YNNKEL (reference sequence). This CDR3 comprises 13 residues. The V segment lost 2 bases and the J segment 6 bases; nucleotides outside the gene matches: 0. The CDR3 coding sequence is TGTGCCAGCAGCCAACGGGGGGCCGGGGAGCTGTTTTTT. Amino acid sequence: CASSQRGAGELFF.

V is TRBV5-1 and J is TRBJ1-6, with 9 bases aligning to TRBD1. After removal of 0 bases from V and 9 bases from J, the junction contained 4 bases not matched to a gene. CDR1 and CDR2 (germline): SGHRS, YFSETQ. The CDR3 length is 15 residues. The CDR3 here is CASSLEWTGVSPLHF. CDR3 bases: TGCGCCAGCAGCTTGGAGTGGACAGGGGTTTCACCCCTCCACTTT.

The J gene is TRBJ2-1, the V gene TRBV7-3; 7 bases are shared with TRBD1. Germline CDR1 SGHTA, CDR2 FQGTGA. V lost 5 bases to trimming and J lost 9 bases; unmatched junction nucleotides: 10. This CDR3 has 14 residues. CDR3 sequence: CASSTGTAFGEQFF. Written as DNA, the CDR3 is TGTGCCAGCAGCACCGGGACAGCCTTCGGTGAGCAGTTCTTC. The variable domain in full, with the rest retrieved from reference TRBV7-3 and TRBJ2-1, is GAGVSQTPSNKVTEKGKYVELRCDPISGHTALYWYRQSLGQGPEFLIYFQGTGAADDSGLPNDRFFAVRPEGSVSTLKIQRTERGDSAVYLCASSTGTAFGEQFFGPGTRLTVL.

This chain links TRBV7-9 with TRBJ2-7, with 7 bases aligning to TRBD2. Per germline, CDR1 SEHNR and CDR2 FQNEAQ (reference sequence). This CDR3 has 14 residues. V shed 8 bases, J shed 0 bases, and the junction held 7 bases outside the gene matches. The DNA of the CDR3 is TGTGCCAGCGCCGGAGCGGGGAGCTCCTACGAGCAGTACTTC. Translating it yields CASAGAGSSYEQYF.

The J gene is TRBJ2-1, the V gene TRBV5-4, with 7 bases that match TRBD2. Germline V gene sequence: CDR1 SGHNT, CDR2 YYREEE (reference sequence). This CDR3 region has 14 residues. After removal of 1 base from V and 5 bases from J, the junction contained 3 bases not matched to a gene. This chain's CDR3 is CASSLRLADNEQFF. DNA of the CDR3: TGTGCCAGCAGCTTGCGCCTAGCGGACAATGAGCAGTTCTTC.

The chain links TRBV12-3 or TRBV12-4 to TRBJ1-3; the D is unclear. V lost 10 bases, J lost 1 base, and 8 bases lay in between. The CDR3 consists of 12 residues. CDR3 nucleotides: TGTGCCATCGCCGGTTCTGGAAACACCATATATTTT. This sequence encodes CAIAGSGNTIYF.

This chain links TRBV11-2 with TRBJ2-3, with unresolved D. V lost 5 bases, J lost 5 bases, and 20 bases lay in between. The CDR3 is 16 residues long. Germline-derived CDR1 and CDR2 are SGHAT and FQNNGV. CDR3 nucleotides: TGTGCCAGCAGCCTATTACAGTCACCTCAGAGAGATACGCAGTATTTT. It specifies CASSLLQSPQRDTQYF. The full variable domain, with the rest looked up from reference TRBV11-2 and TRBJ2-3, is EAGVAQSPRYKIIEKRQSVAFWCNPISGHATLYWYQQILGQGPKLLIQFQNNGVVDDSQLPKDRFSAERLKGVDSTLKIQPAKLEDSAVYLCASSLLQSPQRDTQYFGPGTRLTVL.

The chain recombines TRBV5-1 with TRBJ2-1; a possible D gene is TRBD2 (7 bases). The germline V gene encodes CDR1 SGHRS and CDR2 YFSETQ. V lost 2 bases and J 4 bases, leaving 13 bases between the germline ends. This CDR3 region has 15 residues. In nucleotides, the CDR3 is TGCGCCAGCAGCTTCGAGGGGGGGACGTACAATGAGCAGTTCTTC. Translated, it gives CASSFEGGTYNEQFF.

V usage is TRBV23-1 and J usage is TRBJ2-3; the D gene is possibly TRBD2 (6 bases). TRBV23-1 is recorded as an ORF, its role being uncertain. V lost 10 bases and J 4 bases, leaving 12 bases between the germline ends. The CDR3 consists of 12 residues. The CDR3: CAMTSGADTQYF. The CDR3 region has the DNA TGCGCCATGACTTCGGGGGCAGATACGCAGTATTTT.

In regard to this clone: Other DNA sequences from this sample encode an identical CDR3 as well. The V and J genes are TRBV6-4 and TRBJ2-2, with TRBD2 matching over 7 bases. The germline V gene has CDR1 MRHNA and CDR2 SNTAGT. The CDR3 is made up of 15 amino acids. Trimming at V came to 4 bases and at J to 0 bases, leaving 2 bases not matched to a gene. The CDR3 coding sequence is TGTGCCAGCAGTGTGGGGGGGGCGAACACCGGGGAGCTGTTTTTT. Its translation is CASSVGGANTGELFF.

This clone has only a few counts. V gene TRBV6-5 combines with J gene TRBJ2-7; D is unresolved. V lost 0 bases and J lost 4, with 10 bases in between. CDR1 and CDR2 from the germline V gene are MNHEY and SVGAGI. CDR3 length equals 14 residues. The CDR3 DNA reads TGTGCCAGCAGTTACTCGAACCGTGAGTACGAGCAGTACTTC. Amino acids: CASSYSNREYEQYF.

The rearrangement links TRBV10-3 to TRBJ2-5, with 7 bases aligning to TRBD1. V was pared by 6 bases and J by 1 base, with 2 bases of the junction left unmatched. The CDR3 has 13 residues. Germline CDR1 and CDR2: ENHRY and SYGVKD. The CDR3 DNA sequence: TGTGCCATCAGGGGACAGTTCCAAGAGACCCAGTACTTC. Encoded protein: CAIRGQFQETQYF.

The chain links TRBV28 to TRBJ1-2, with a possible D match to TRBD1 (5 bases). The CDR3 consists of 14 residues. Trimming left V 5 bases short and J 4 bases short, with 14 bases between. Looked up from germline, CDR1 is MDHEN and CDR2 is SYDVKM. This chain's CDR3 is CASSPGGALYGYTF. CDR3 DNA: TGTGCCAGCAGTCCGGGAGGGGCCCTCTATGGCTACACCTTC.

The chain couples TRBV6-6 to TRBJ2-7, with a tentative D call TRBD2 (5 bases). Per the germline V gene, CDR1 is MNHNY and CDR2 is SVGAGI (reference sequence). The V and J ends lost 7 bases and 4 bases respectively, with 20 bases between them. This CDR3 has 15 amino acids. CDR3 region: CASNDPSGVSYEQYF. As DNA, the CDR3 is TGTGCCAGCAACGATCCATCCGGGGTCTCTTACGAGCAGTACTTC.

This chain uses TRBV6-2 or TRBV6-3 with TRBJ1-5, with 12 bases aligning to TRBD1. Per germline, CDR1 MNHEY and CDR2 SVGEGT. The CDR3 has 17 amino acids. The J segment lost 4 bases and the V segment lost 5 bases, leaving 9 bases of the junction unmatched. The CDR3: CASSGGQGALWNQPQHF. Here the CDR3 DNA reads TGTGCCAGCAGTGGGGGACAGGGGGCGCTTTGGAATCAGCCCCAGCATTTT.

V usage is TRBV5-1 and J usage is TRBJ2-3; D is undetermined. CDR3 length: 12 residues. Per germline, CDR1 SGHRS and CDR2 YFSETQ. Trimming took off 0 bases at V and 6 bases at J, with 5 bases between the two ends. CDR3 region: CASSLASDTQYF. Written as DNA, the CDR3 is TGCGCCAGCAGCTTGGCCTCGGATACGCAGTATTTT.

In this sample, this clone turned up once. V usage is TRBV5-1 and J usage is TRBJ2-7; 10 positions match TRBD1. Germline assignment: CDR1 SGHRS and CDR2 YFSETQ. J gave up 7 bases and V 3 bases, and 7 bases lay outside the gene matches. This CDR3 is 14 amino acids long. Written as DNA, the CDR3 is TGCGCCAGCAGCTCCGGACAGGGGGTGGGGGAGCAGTACTTC. It codes for CASSSGQGVGEQYF.

The V gene is TRBV4-3, the J gene TRBJ2-3, with a tentative D call TRBD2 (6 bases). This CDR3 contains 17 residues. The germline V gene encodes CDR1 LGHNA and CDR2 YSLEER. The V gene lost 0 bases and the J gene lost 2 bases, with 15 bases spanning the gap. This CDR3 reads CASSQEVQGGYTDTQYF. The CDR3 nucleotides are TGCGCCAGCAGCCAAGAAGTGCAGGGAGGCTACACAGATACGCAGTATTTT.

The rearrangement links TRBV28 to TRBJ1-4; D call uncertain. The CDR3 sequence is 14 residues long. With 3 bases removed from V and 0 bases from J, the gap between germline ends came to 5 bases. CDR1 is MDHEN and CDR2 is SYDVKM in the germline V gene. The CDR3 sequence: CASSFGSTNEKLFF. CDR3 DNA: TGTGCCAGCAGTTTCGGGTCAACTAATGAAAAACTGTTTTTT.

This clone was seen only a few times. The J gene is TRBJ2-7, the V gene TRBV5-1; 9 bases are a match to TRBD1. With 7 bases clipped from V and 5 bases from J, the junction kept 7 bases outside the gene matches. The CDR3 consists of 13 residues. Per germline, CDR1 SGHRS and CDR2 YFSETQ. For the CDR3, the DNA is TGCGCCAGCTCGACAGGGGGTCATAACGAGCAGTACTTC. Encoded protein: CASSTGGHNEQYF.

This rearrangement joins TRBV5-1 to TRBJ1-1; a possible D gene is TRBD1 (6 bases). Germline CDR1 is SGHRS and CDR2 is YFSETQ. V was shortened by 4 bases and J by 1 base, with 11 bases between the two germline ends. The CDR3 length is 14 residues. CDR3 amino acids: CASSQQGTNTEAFF. For the CDR3, the DNA is TGCGCCAGCAGCCAACAGGGTACGAACACTGAAGCTTTCTTT.

The chain combines TRBV5-1 with TRBJ1-2; 7 bases map to TRBD1. Germline values: CDR1 SGHRS, CDR2 YFSETQ. Losses at the gene ends were 9 bases for V and 5 bases for J; bases not matched to a gene: 16. The CDR3 totals 15 residues. Here the CDR3 DNA reads TGCGCCACCCAAGCATTCACAGGGGAGAGATATGGCTACACCTTC. It specifies CATQAFTGERYGYTF.

The rearrangement uses TRBV6-6 and TRBJ2-3, with TRBD2 as a possible D gene (6 bases). This CDR3 region has 11 residues. Germline V CDR1 and CDR2: MNHNY, SVGAGI (reference sequence). Trimming left V 5 bases short and J 8 bases short, with 8 bases between. CDR3 residues: CASSPGGTQYF. CDR3 in DNA: TGTGCCAGCAGTCCCGGGGGTACGCAGTATTTT.

The gene calls are TRBV6-5 and TRBJ1-5, with 7 bases aligning to TRBD1. The V segment lost 5 bases and the J segment 5 bases; nucleotides outside the gene matches: 3. CDR3 length: 13 residues. In germline, CDR1 is MNHEY, CDR2 SVGAGI. CDR3 sequence: CASSIQGDQPQHF. CDR3 DNA: TGTGCCAGCAGTATCCAGGGGGATCAGCCCCAGCATTTT.

The rearrangement joins TRBV5-1 to TRBJ2-7, with D possibly TRBD1 on 6 matching bases. The CDR3 spans 14 residues. Deletions cut 4 bases from V and 5 bases from J, with 16 bases between. The germline V gene encodes CDR1 SGHRS and CDR2 YFSETQ. CDR3 loop: CASSPTDRLNEQYF. In DNA form, the CDR3 reads TGCGCCAGCAGCCCCACTGACAGGTTAAACGAGCAGTACTTC.